These 27 T cell receptor beta chains were all obtained from the same sample, sequenced in a study of T cell repertoires in cytomegalovirus infection. A single record per CDR3 protein comes from TCRdb applying MiXCR to the reads. The table has approximately 500,000 distinct CDR3 sequences, about a quarter seen once. Input material: PBMCs. All receptors come from a human donor in good health (CMV status not recorded). Some clones in this sample may be carry-over from other donors' samples.

This clonotype was counted between two and nine times. V is TRBV5-4 and J is TRBJ2-1; 10 bases agree with TRBD1. The CDR3 covers 17 residues. V was pared by 4 bases and J by 8 bases, with 15 bases of the junction left unmatched. Germline V lookup: CDR1 SGHNT, CDR2 YYREEE (reference sequence). DNA of the CDR3: TGTGCCAGCAGCCCGGGGGTGGGGACAGGGGAAGCCTATGAGCAGTTCTTC. Translating it yields CASSPGVGTGEAYEQFF.

CDR3 protein: CASSLGGFMWVTTGYTF. DNA of the CDR3: TGTGCCAGCAGCTTAGGCGGGTTTATGTGGGTCACAACTGGCTACACCTTC. The chain employs TRBV7-8 and TRBJ1-2; no reliable D call. The CDR3 is 17 residues long. Trimming cost V 1 base and J 7 bases, with 22 bases left between them. Germline V CDR1 and CDR2: SGHVS, FQNEAQ.

The table lists this clonotype with many counts. CDR3 loop: CASSFAGSNTGELFF. The CDR3 region has the DNA TGTGCCAGCAGCTTCGCAGGTTCGAACACCGGGGAGCTGTTTTTT. This sequence joins TRBV7-2 and TRBJ2-2; D call uncertain. Trimming took 3 bases from V and 0 from J, leaving 8 bases between them. CDR3 length: 15 residues. Germline V gene sequence: CDR1 SGHTA, CDR2 FQGNSA.

The chain carries TRBV7-9 and TRBJ2-1; 8 bases line up with TRBD1. Germline V lookup: CDR1 SEHNR, CDR2 FQNEAQ (reference sequence). The length of the CDR3 is 15 residues. V shed 5 bases, J shed 2 bases, and the junction held 5 bases outside the gene matches. DNA for the CDR3: TGTGCCAGCAGCGCCCCGACAGGGGCCTACAATGAGCAGTTCTTC. This sequence encodes CASSAPTGAYNEQFF.

The gene calls are TRBV10-1 and TRBJ2-7; possible D gene TRBD1, 5 bases. Germline CDR1 is WNHNN and CDR2 is SYGVQD (reference sequence). The CDR3 has 16 amino acids. V shed 0 bases and J shed 5 bases, with 17 bases lying between them. The CDR3 DNA reads TGCGCCAGCAGTGAGTCCCTTTTCAGACAGTCCCACGAGCAGTACGTC. Its translation: CASSESLFRQSHEQYV.

J is TRBJ2-1 and V is TRBV11-1; the D gene is possibly TRBD1 (5 bases). There are 13 residues in the CDR3. Germline V gene sequence: CDR1 SGHAT, CDR2 FQDESV (reference sequence). The V and J ends lost 5 bases and 6 bases respectively, with 11 bases between them. CDR3 sequence: CASSGSTGNEQFF. Written as DNA, the CDR3 is TGTGCCAGCAGCGGAAGTACAGGCAATGAGCAGTTCTTC. The full variable domain, in which reference TRBV11-1 and TRBJ2-1 provide the parts outside the CDR3, is EAEVAQSPRYKITEKSQAVAFWCDPISGHATLYWYRQILGQGPELLVQFQDESVVDDSQLPKDRFSAERLKGVDSTLKIQPAELGDSAMYLCASSGSTGNEQFFGPGTRLTVL.

J is TRBJ2-5 and V is TRBV11-2, with D maybe TRBD2 (6 bases). The CDR3 consists of 15 residues. Looked up from germline, CDR1 is SGHAT and CDR2 is FQNNGV. V was pared by 2 bases and J by 2 bases, with 12 bases between. CDR3 amino acids: CASSLNSGQQETQYF. The CDR3 bases are TGTGCCAGCAGCTTAAATAGCGGACAACAAGAGACCCAGTACTTC.

The genes are TRBV20-1 and TRBJ2-3, with 8 bases lining up with TRBD1. CDR3 length: 14 amino acids. V gave up 0 bases and J gave up 5 bases; unmatched junction bases: 4. Germline V gene data show CDR1 as DFQATT and CDR2 as SNEGSKA (reference sequence). The CDR3 reads CSARDRDRIDTQYF. Written as DNA, the CDR3 is TGCAGTGCTAGAGATAGGGACAGGATAGATACGCAGTATTTT.

V and J are TRBV12-3 or TRBV12-4 and TRBJ2-3; D is unresolved. This CDR3 region has 14 residues. V was pared by 3 bases and J by 4 bases, with 11 bases between. Here the CDR3 reads CASSFSAWADTQYF. In nucleotides, the CDR3 is TGTGCCAGCAGTTTTTCAGCTTGGGCAGATACGCAGTATTTT.

V and J are TRBV7-6 and TRBJ2-7; D uncertain. V shed 5 bases and J shed 0 bases, with 8 bases lying between them. The CDR3 is made up of 13 amino acids. Germline CDR1 reads SGHVS; CDR2 reads FNYEAQ. CDR3 region: CASSPSHSYEQYF. The CDR3 nucleotides are TGTGCCAGCAGCCCTTCCCACTCCTACGAGCAGTACTTC.

The gene calls are TRBV20-1 and TRBJ2-1, with a weak D call TRBD2 (5 bases). Germline V CDR1 and CDR2: DFQATT, SNEGSKA (reference sequence). This CDR3 region has 14 residues. The V end was cut by 4 bases, the J end by 0 bases, with 10 bases between. Here the CDR3 DNA reads TGCAGTGCTAACGGGGAGAGCTCCTACAATGAGCAGTTCTTC. Residues: CSANGESSYNEQFF.

V gene TRBV7-2 combines with J gene TRBJ2-1; D not certain. Germline values: CDR1 SGHTA, CDR2 FQGNSA. V shed 5 bases and J shed 12 bases, with 17 bases lying between them. CDR3 length: 13 amino acids. The CDR3 nucleotides are TGTGCCAGCAGCCCTCGTATAGCAGGTGTGCAGTTCTTC. It yields the protein CASSPRIAGVQFF.

This clonotype was picked up a small number of times. This chain uses TRBV6-6 with TRBJ1-5; 8 nucleotides match TRBD1. With 0 bases clipped from V and 1 base from J, the junction kept 8 bases outside the gene matches. The CDR3 extends over 18 amino acids. Germline lookup yields CDR1 MNHNY and CDR2 SVGAGI (reference sequence). DNA of the CDR3: TGTGCCAGCAGTTACTCGAGCCAGGGGGCAGGAAGCAATCAGCCCCAGCATTTT. This translates into CASSYSSQGAGSNQPQHF.

This rearrangement joins TRBV10-2 to TRBJ2-7, with 9 bases matching TRBD1. Germline CDR1 and CDR2: WSHSY and SAAADI. The trim removed 2 bases at V and 3 bases at J, leaving 8 bases unmatched. The CDR3 has 16 residues. The CDR3 DNA sequence: TGCGCCAGCAGTGAGATTCTAGGACAGGGGATCTACGAGCAGTACTTC. This gives the protein CASSEILGQGIYEQYF.

V and J are TRBV15 and TRBJ2-3; D is unresolved. There are 12 residues in the CDR3. In germline, CDR1 is LNHNV, CDR2 YYDKDF (reference sequence). Trimming stripped 4 bases from V and 8 bases from J, with 10 bases between. The CDR3 nucleotides read TGTGCCACCAGCAAGGAAAAGCGTACGCAGTATTTT. Its protein product is CATSKEKRTQYF. Together with reference TRBV15 and TRBJ2-3, the CDR3 gives the full variable domain: DAMVIQNPRYQVTQFGKPVTLSCSQTLNHNVMYWYQQKSSQAPKLLFHYYDKDFNNEADTPDNFQSRRPNTSFCFLDIRSPGLGDTAMYLCATSKEKRTQYFGPGTRLTVL.

Many counts were recorded for this clonotype. The chain has TRBV27 and TRBJ1-4; D call uncertain. The V end was cut by 5 bases, the J end by 6 bases, with 13 bases between. The CDR3 extends over 14 amino acids. CDR1 MNHEY and CDR2 SMNVEV come from the germline V gene (reference sequence). CDR3 amino acids: CASSLLWRDEKLFF. CDR3 coding DNA: TGTGCCAGCAGTCTACTGTGGAGGGATGAAAAACTGTTTTTT.

The V call is TRBV24-1, the J call TRBJ2-3; 7 nucleotides line up with TRBD2. The CDR3 runs to 15 residues. In germline, CDR1 is KGHDR, CDR2 SFDVKD. J gave up 4 bases and V 6 bases, and 9 bases lay outside the gene matches. Here the CDR3 reads CATSLAGEDPDTQYF. DNA for the CDR3: TGTGCCACCAGTTTGGCGGGAGAAGATCCAGATACGCAGTATTTT.

The V and J genes are TRBV19 and TRBJ2-1; 10 nucleotides agree with TRBD2. Germline trimming cut 11 bases from V and 3 bases from J; bases unmatched to any gene: 7. There are 14 residues in the CDR3. Germline V CDR1 and CDR2: LNHDA, SQIVND (reference sequence). The CDR3 here is CAPSGLAFYNEQFF. The CDR3 nucleotides are TGTGCCCCCTCGGGACTAGCGTTCTACAATGAGCAGTTCTTC. The full variable domain, completed using reference TRBV19 and TRBJ2-1, is DGGITQSPKYLFRKEGQNVTLSCEQNLNHDAMYWYRQDPGQGLRLIYYSQIVNDFQKGDIAEGYSVSREKKESFPLTVTSAQKNPTAFYLCAPSGLAFYNEQFFGPGTRLTVL.

The chain joins TRBV24-1 to TRBJ2-1; 11 bases match TRBD2. Germline CDR1 KGHDR, CDR2 SFDVKD. The CDR3 runs to 16 residues. The trim removed 3 bases at V and 3 bases at J, leaving 3 bases unmatched. CDR3 sequence reads: CATSDALAGGYNEQFF. The CDR3, as DNA: TGTGCCACCAGTGATGCCCTAGCGGGAGGCTACAATGAGCAGTTCTTC.

Many counts were recorded for this clonotype. This chain uses TRBV7-2 with TRBJ2-4; no definite D call. V was clipped by 1 base and J by 7 bases, with 2 bases between them. CDR3 length equals 11 residues. Germline assignment: CDR1 SGHTA and CDR2 FQGNSA. CDR3 sequence reads: CASSLDNIQYF. The DNA for the CDR3 is TGTGCCAGCAGCTTAGACAACATTCAGTACTTC.

In its sample, this clonotype was seen many times. This chain joins TRBV7-2 and TRBJ1-5; D is uncertain. Germline CDR1 reads SGHTA; CDR2 reads FQGNSA. V lost 4 bases, J lost 4 bases, and 8 bases lay in between. CDR3 length equals 13 residues. The CDR3 here is CASSWRVNQPQHF. In DNA, the CDR3 is TGTGCCAGCAGCTGGAGAGTGAATCAGCCCCAGCATTTT. Variable domain in full (rest from reference TRBV7-2 and TRBJ1-5): GAGVSQSPSNKVTEKGKDVELRCDPISGHTALYWYRQSLGQGLEFLIYFQGNSAPDKSGLPSDRFSAERTGGSVSTLTIQRTQQEDSAVYLCASSWRVNQPQHFGDGTRLSIL.

For this clonotype: A junction boundary mismatches the germline segment, possibly from a read error. The rearrangement links TRBV6-2 or TRBV6-3 to TRBJ1-2; D not certain. The CDR3 covers 12 residues. CDR1 is MNHEY and CDR2 is SVGEGT in the germline V gene. Here the CDR3 DNA reads TGTGCCATCAGTTACTCGTCTTATGGCTACACCTTC. Its protein is CAISYSSYGYTF.

This clonotype was recorded many times. V usage is TRBV7-2 and J usage is TRBJ1-1; no clear D. V lost 3 bases and J 0 bases, leaving 11 bases between the germline ends. Germline CDR1 SGHTA, CDR2 FQGNSA. The CDR3 is 15 amino acids. The CDR3 coding sequence is TGTGCCAGCAGCTTTAGTCCCCTAGTGAACACTGAAGCTTTCTTT. This translates into CASSFSPLVNTEAFF.

To note about this clonotype: Given a much more abundant clone one base away, this may be a read error. The V call is TRBV7-9, the J call TRBJ1-1; the D is unclear. Germline V CDR1 and CDR2: SEHNR, FQNEAQ (reference sequence). CDR3 length equals 15 residues. CDR3 bases: TGTGCCAGCAGCTTAAGTAGAAACATGAACGCTGAAGCTTTCTTT. This translates into CASSLSRNMNAEAFF.

V is TRBV12-3 or TRBV12-4 and J is TRBJ1-1, with unresolved D. There are 11 residues in the CDR3. V lost 2 bases to trimming and J lost 7 bases, with 5 bases between them. This chain's CDR3 is CASSLNHEAFF. The CDR3 nucleotides are TGTGCCAGCAGTTTAAACCATGAAGCTTTCTTT.

J is TRBJ2-1 and V is TRBV12-3 or TRBV12-4, with 9 bases identical to TRBD2. The trim removed 5 bases at V and 1 base at J, leaving 6 bases unmatched. The CDR3 totals 16 residues. The CDR3 spells CASSAPGLASYNEQFF. The CDR3 DNA is TGTGCCAGCAGTGCCCCGGGACTAGCTTCCTACAATGAGCAGTTCTTC.

This clonotype was observed a few times. The J gene is TRBJ2-3, the V gene TRBV6-6, with TRBD1 matching over 8 bases. Trimming cost V 7 bases and J 5 bases; bases outside gene matches: 11. Per the germline V gene, CDR1 is MNHNY and CDR2 is SVGAGI (reference sequence). There are 15 residues in the CDR3. The CDR3 sequence is CASTRDRGQRDTQYF. DNA for the CDR3: TGTGCCAGCACCAGAGACAGGGGCCAAAGAGATACGCAGTATTTT.